A single sample gave rise to the 17 T cell receptor beta chains below, sequenced in a study of CD8 T cells in Susac syndrome (dated by TCRdb to the late 2010s). The library was produced with the immunoSEQ multiplex PCR assay. RNA was extracted using the RNeasy kit, and roughly 0.5 to 1 microgram was reverse transcribed with random hexamers. TCRdb trimmed the raw reads at Q25, called clones with MiXCR and kept productive beta chains. Each record represents a unique CDR3 protein, reported with the most common genes and DNA among its rows. The sample table lists about 240,000 distinct CDR3 sequences, 90% to 97% of them with a count of one. Under 0.12% of the sample is taken by the ten largest. Sequenced: CD4+ T cells from PBMCs. These receptors were obtained from a human donor with Susac syndrome.

V and J are TRBV20-1 and TRBJ2-7, with TRBD2 identical over 12 bases. Unmatched junction bases numbered 3, after V lost 2 bases and J lost 4 bases. This CDR3 contains 14 residues. Germline CDR1 reads DFQATT; CDR2 reads SNEGSKA (reference sequence). The DNA for the CDR3 is TGCAGTGCTAGAAAGACTAGCGGGAGTTACGAGCAGTACTTC. Residues: CSARKTSGSYEQYF.

The chain couples TRBV2 to TRBJ2-1; 8 bases fit TRBD1. J gave up 7 bases and V 2 bases, and 1 base lay outside the gene matches. CDR3 length equals 13 residues. CDR1 and CDR2 (germline): SNHLY, FYNNEI. CDR3 sequence reads: CASSENRGNEQFF. CDR3 nucleotides: TGTGCCAGCAGTGAAAACAGGGGGAATGAGCAGTTCTTC.

V gene TRBV4-1 combines with J gene TRBJ2-3; D gene uncertain. The CDR3 consists of 16 residues. Germline CDR1 is MGHRA and CDR2 is YSYEKL. Trimming removed 1 base at V and 0 bases at J, with 11 bases between. CDR3 sequence reads: CASSQVSSTSTDTQYF. CDR3 DNA sequence: TGCGCCAGCAGCCAAGTCAGCAGCACTAGCACAGATACGCAGTATTTT.

The chain is built from TRBV10-3 and TRBJ2-5; 11 nucleotides align to TRBD2. The CDR3 is 17 amino acids. V was clipped by 6 bases and J by 5 bases; unmatched bases: 14. CDR1 and CDR2 (germline): ENHRY, SYGVKD. CDR3 nucleotides: TGTGCCATCAGCTTCGGGACTAGCGGAACAAACGGGGAGACCCAGTACTTC. As protein: CAISFGTSGTNGETQYF.

V usage is TRBV29-1 and J usage is TRBJ1-3; possible D gene TRBD1, 6 bases. The V and J ends lost 3 bases and 4 bases respectively, with 13 bases between them. Germline CDR1 and CDR2: SQVTM and ANQGSEA. This CDR3 region has 14 residues. The CDR3 here is CSVDAGGGGNTIYF. CDR3 DNA sequence: TGCAGCGTTGACGCCGGGGGCGGAGGAAACACCATATATTTT.

The chain is built from TRBV20-1 and TRBJ1-2; maybe TRBD1 (5 bases). The germline V gene has CDR1 DFQATT and CDR2 SNEGSKA (reference sequence). This CDR3 is 11 amino acids long. V was cut by 6 bases and J by 8 bases, with 13 bases left in between. CDR3 sequence reads: CSATDSRGYTF. CDR3 in DNA: TGCAGTGCAACCGACAGTCGCGGCTACACCTTC.

The chain has TRBV6-5 and TRBJ1-2; a possible D gene is TRBD1 (6 bases). The CDR3 totals 18 residues. Germline-derived CDR1 and CDR2 are MNHEY and SVGAGI. V shed 2 bases and J shed 0 bases, with 19 bases lying between them. The CDR3 DNA sequence: TGTGCCAGCAGTTACCGTGGAGGACAGCCTACTACTAACTATGGCTACACCTTC. Encoded protein: CASSYRGGQPTTNYGYTF.

This chain joins TRBV15 and TRBJ2-7, with unresolved D. There are 15 residues in the CDR3. V dropped 0 bases and J dropped 0 bases, with 9 bases sitting between them. Germline CDR1 and CDR2: LNHNV and YYDKDF (reference sequence). CDR3 nucleotide sequence: TGTGCCACCAGCAGAGATTTTCTCACCTCCTACGAGCAGTACTTC. This codes for CATSRDFLTSYEQYF. The entire variable domain, with the rest obtained from reference TRBV15 and TRBJ2-7, is as follows: DAMVIQNPRYQVTQFGKPVTLSCSQTLNHNVMYWYQQKSSQAPKLLFHYYDKDFNNEADTPDNFQSRRPNTSFCFLDIRSPGLGDTAMYLCATSRDFLTSYEQYFGPGTRLTVT.

J is TRBJ1-1 and V is TRBV7-8; TRBD1 matches at 7 bases. CDR1 and CDR2 (germline): SGHVS, FQNEAQ. V lost 5 bases to trimming and J lost 0 bases; unmatched junction nucleotides: 15. The CDR3 has 18 amino acids. In DNA, the CDR3 is TGTGCCAGCAGCGACCGACCCTTTCCGGGACAGTTGAACACTGAAGCTTTCTTT. It codes for CASSDRPFPGQLNTEAFF.

V usage is TRBV18 and J usage is TRBJ2-3; no clear D gene. The V end lost 4 bases, the J end lost 0 bases, and 14 bases lay between the germline ends. The germline V gene encodes CDR1 KGHSH and CDR2 LQKENI. This CDR3 is built from 16 residues. The CDR3 loop reads CASSHDRPTSTDTQYF. CDR3 coding DNA: TGTGCCAGCTCACATGACCGACCCACTAGCACAGATACGCAGTATTTT.

The V call is TRBV24-1, the J call TRBJ1-2; D uncertain. The germline V gene has CDR1 KGHDR and CDR2 SFDVKD. The CDR3 totals 13 residues. V was shortened by 2 bases and J by 4 bases, with 7 bases between the two germline ends. In nucleotides, the CDR3 is TGTGCCACCAGTGATTCCACTACCTATGGCTACACCTTC. Translated: CATSDSTTYGYTF.

The V call is TRBV9, the J call TRBJ2-6, with D hard to call. Germline V gene sequence: CDR1 SGDLS, CDR2 YYNGEE. V lost 3 bases and J 10 bases, leaving 11 bases between the germline ends. The CDR3 runs 13 residues. CDR3 DNA: TGTGCCAGCAGCGCCGTGGGTTTAAACGTCCTGACTTTC. Amino acid sequence: CASSAVGLNVLTF.

The rearrangement links TRBV4-2 to TRBJ2-1; D may be TRBD1 (5 bases). Trimming cost V 0 bases and J 2 bases, with 14 bases left between them. CDR1 LGHNA and CDR2 YNFKEQ come from the germline V gene. This CDR3 is built from 17 residues. CDR3 loop: CASSQDKDLGPYNEQFF. Written as DNA, the CDR3 is TGTGCCAGCAGCCAAGATAAGGATCTGGGGCCCTACAATGAGCAGTTCTTC.

V is TRBV20-1 and J is TRBJ1-1; maybe TRBD1 (6 bases). Germline V gene sequence: CDR1 DFQATT, CDR2 SNEGSKA (reference sequence). This CDR3 contains 15 residues. The V end lost 6 bases, the J end lost 6 bases, and 23 bases lay between the germline ends. CDR3 in amino acids: CSANPQGPVGAEAFF. The CDR3 DNA reads TGCAGTGCCAATCCTCAGGGGCCAGTTGGCGCTGAAGCTTTCTTT.

The chain carries TRBV6-6 and TRBJ1-4; unclear D gene. The V and J ends lost 7 bases and 2 bases respectively, with 5 bases between them. Germline V gives CDR1 MNHNY, CDR2 SVGAGI (reference sequence). The CDR3 loop spans 12 amino acids. The CDR3 nucleotides read TGTGCCAGCACGAGGACTAATGAAAAACTGTTTTTT. It is translated as CASTRTNEKLFF.

The chain carries TRBV28 and TRBJ1-2; possible D gene TRBD1, 6 bases. Germline CDR1 reads MDHEN; CDR2 reads SYDVKM. The CDR3 length is 14 residues. Deletions cut 1 base from V and 1 base from J, with 7 bases between. The CDR3 loop reads CASSLLDSNYGYTF. As DNA, the CDR3 is TGTGCCAGCAGTTTATTGGACAGTAACTATGGCTACACCTTC.

CDR3 loop: CSVGRSDTGELFF. The CDR3 nucleotides are TGCAGCGTGGGGAGATCGGACACCGGGGAGCTGTTTTTT. V usage is TRBV29-1 and J usage is TRBJ2-2; D is possibly TRBD2 (5 bases). Trimming pared 6 bases from V and 3 bases from J, leaving 11 bases between. Germline V gene sequence: CDR1 SQVTM, CDR2 ANQGSEA. This CDR3 is 13 amino acids long.